Below, one T cell receptor (beta chain) is given with its context. This clone appeared once. It has no known antigen specificity. Within one base of it there is no much larger clone, and no base qualities were kept. These data are taken from a study of PD-1 blockade in classical Hodgkin lymphoma (dated by TCRdb to the early 2020s). Some background on the complete study: Nivolumab dosing was 3 mg/kg intravenously every 2 weeks, continuing until either disease progression or unacceptable toxicity. The study used CyTOF and TCR beta sequencing to define a peripheral blood immune signature of response to PD-1 blockade in classical Hodgkin lymphoma.

V is cut back by 2 bases and J by 5 bases, with 12 bases in the junction unmatched. The germline V gene specifies SGHDT as CDR1 and YYEEEE as CDR2. The CDR3 has 16 amino acids, counting the end cysteine and phenylalanine. Only the CDR3 DNA is retained, 48 bases long and in frame from the first base. The time point label here, explained by the study, means: cycle 1 day 1 (C1D1), immediately before nivolumab initiation. Relapse after autologous stem cell transplantation had occurred in all trial patients, and cohorts A, B and C were distinguished by prior brentuximab vedotin exposure. A Miltenyi CD4+ T cell isolation kit was used for magnetic negative selection to purify CD4+ T cells from thawed PBMCs. A total of fewer than 70 patients with relapsed/refractory classical Hodgkin lymphoma made up the trial cohort, and each patient's best overall response was complete response, partial response or progressive disease. Single-agent nivolumab was administered to trial patients in the multi-cohort phase II CheckMate 205 trial. An independent review committee assessed best overall response by applying the 2007 International Working Group response criteria. Trial PBMCs were obtained immediately prior to nivolumab initiation (C1D1) and on therapy at cycle 2 day 1 and cycle 4 day 1. Peripheral blood was collected in 8 mL Vacutainer Cell Preparation Tubes, from which PBMCs were isolated by centrifugation and then cryopreserved. Purified CD4+ and CD8+ fractions were generated only in cases for which an additional PBMC sample was available. Magnetically labelled cells were depleted on LS columns in a quadroMACS separator, and the flow-through was collected as the purified fraction.

The Qiagen DNeasy kit was used to extract genomic DNA from unsorted PBMCs and from the negatively selected CD4+ and CD8+ fractions. Using primers that anneal to V and J segments, immunoSEQ multiplex PCR amplified the TCR beta CDR3 regions. Amplification bias was minimized using a synthetic immune receptor repertoire, and residual bias was removed computationally after sequencing. Regarding the original processing steps: Repertoire diversity was quantified as the Shannon entropy index using custom Python scripts. Unsorted, CD4+ and CD8+ repertoires were analyzed separately, except for combined analyses in which CD4+ and CD8+ sequences were merged in silico. A clone was considered expanded if an increase in frequency of at least 2-fold after treatment relative to C1D1 was found, and a pseudocount of 0.5 was applied to clones undetected at baseline. Singleton clones were defined as clones with 0 or 1 copy at C1D1, and non-singleton clones were defined as clones with 2 or more copies. Clones expanded in unsorted samples were labelled as CD4+, CD8+ or unknown by matching protein sequences in sorted samples from the same patient. Wilcoxon tests on paired samples were used to test diversity changes from C1D1 to C4D1. TCRdb carries this immuneACCESS record with in-frame sequences only. Its versions omit some clonotypes, under half of them owing to an unresolved V gene in the studies checked, with the rest unexplained. The V and J calls and clone size come from that table; D and trimming were worked out from the DNA. This sample has approximately 6,400 clones in its table, and around four fifths of those were observed once. Approximately 3.5% of the sample is in the top ten clones.

What the authors observed across the whole study: Among trial patients, those achieving complete response had baseline diversity similar to that of newly diagnosed patients, while diversity was significantly lower in partial responders and progressors. Newly diagnosed patients were reported to have lower baseline TCR diversity than healthy donors, and relapsed/refractory patients were reported to have lower baseline TCR diversity still. Lower diversity was observed in patients in whom nivolumab was started less than 1 year after ASCT, and these patients were excluded from later analyses so that confounding by immune reconstitution would be avoided. Only a single clinical trial cohort was studied, and what caused the repertoire differences, possibly disease activity or prior therapy, remained undefined. CD4+ but not CD8+ TCR diversity rose significantly by C4D1 (p=0.0027 vs p=0.16), most apparent in complete responders (p=0.02).

Here the chain combines TRBV5-6 and TRBJ2-5, with 7 junctional bases fitting TRBD1. The sample here was CD4+ T cells from blood, taken at baseline. The sequence was collected from a human donor with classical Hodgkin lymphoma. The CDR3 in this case is CASSFHHRGGGETQYF. The DNA sequence reads TGTGCCAGCAGCTTCCACCACAGGGGTGGGGGCGAGACCCAGTACTTC.